This entry lists 21 T cell receptor beta chains sequenced from one sample in a study of PD-1 blockade in classical Hodgkin lymphoma. Each and every patient relapsed after autologous stem cell transplantation, and patients got differing brentuximab vedotin exposure. Generated by immunoSEQ multiplex PCR, the TCRdb table keeps only in-frame clones and is missing some. In the table there are almost 100,000 clones, just under 95% of which are singletons. The source material was peripheral blood mononuclear cells (PBMCs), sampled at baseline. Source of these receptors: a human donor with classical Hodgkin lymphoma.

In the case of this clone: This sample includes further DNA sequences coding for the same CDR3. The chain uses TRBV28 and TRBJ1-5; D possibly corresponds to TRBD1 (5 bases). Germline CDR1 is MDHEN and CDR2 is SYDVKM. V was cut by 8 bases and J by 2 bases, with 13 bases left in between. The CDR3 covers 14 residues. The CDR3: CASRSRGGNQPQHF. The CDR3 DNA is TGTGCCAGCCGTTCGAGGGGAGGCAATCAGCCCCAGCATTTT. Supplemented by reference TRBV28 and TRBJ1-5, the full variable domain reads DVKVTQSSRYLVKRTGEKVFLECVQDMDHENMFWYRQDPGLGLRLIYFSYDVKMKEKGDIPEGYSVSREKKERFSLILESASTNQTSMYLCASRSRGGNQPQHFGDGTRLSIL.

The chain recombines TRBV27 with TRBJ2-3; 9 bases are a match to TRBD1. The CDR3 has 17 amino acids. Germline loops: CDR1 MNHEY, CDR2 SMNVEV (reference sequence). With 0 bases clipped from V and 5 bases from J, the junction kept 9 bases outside the gene matches. CDR3 DNA: TGTGCCAGCAGTTTATCGTGGGGGACAGGGAGGAGAGATACGCAGTATTTT. Translation: CASSLSWGTGRRDTQYF.

DNA for the CDR3: TGTGCCAGCAGTGTAGTGGAGGCTCGCGGAAACACCATATATTTT. Translating it yields CASSVVEARGNTIYF. The V gene is TRBV6-1, the J gene TRBJ1-3; D call uncertain. Trimming pared 4 bases from V and 4 bases from J, leaving 14 bases between. CDR1 and CDR2 (germline): MNHNS, SASEGT. The CDR3 sequence is 15 residues long.

The V gene is TRBV10-3, the J gene TRBJ1-1; 7 nucleotides align to TRBD1. Per the germline V gene, CDR1 is ENHRY and CDR2 is SYGVKD. V was clipped by 0 bases and J by 4 bases; unmatched bases: 5. The length of the CDR3 is 15 residues. The CDR3 DNA reads as TGTGCCATCAGTGAGTCGTTCAGGGGGTCCACTGAAGCTTTCTTT. Its translation: CAISESFRGSTEAFF.

This clone was observed a single time. V is TRBV5-1 and J is TRBJ2-5; 12 bases match TRBD2. The J segment lost 7 bases and the V segment lost 5 bases, leaving 6 bases of the junction unmatched. The CDR3 totals 14 residues. CDR1 and CDR2 from the germline V gene are SGHRS and YFSETQ. CDR3 loop: CASRRLAGDGTQYF. The CDR3 DNA follows: TGCGCCAGCAGGCGACTAGCGGGAGATGGGACCCAGTACTTC.

J is TRBJ2-5 and V is TRBV4-1, with D tentatively TRBD1 or TRBD2 (5 bases each). CDR1 is MGHRA and CDR2 is YSYEKL in the germline V gene. The germline V and J ends were trimmed by 0 bases and 13 bases, with 15 bases remaining between them. The CDR3 is 13 amino acids. The CDR3 region is CASSQDMTGRWYF. CDR3 bases: TGCGCCAGCAGCCAAGATATGACGGGACGTTGGTACTTC.

The gene calls are TRBV15 and TRBJ1-2; 10 bases agree with TRBD1. The V and J ends lost 0 bases and 7 bases, in that order; junction bases with no gene match: 2. Germline CDR1 reads LNHNV; CDR2 reads YYDKDF (reference sequence). The CDR3 runs to 14 residues. The CDR3 sequence is CATSRDRDRGGYTF. DNA for the CDR3: TGTGCCACCAGCAGAGACCGGGACAGGGGTGGCTACACCTTC.

The sample holds a few counts of this clone. CDR3 amino acids: CATKDRTYEQYF. CDR3 in DNA: TGTGCCACCAAGGACCGGACCTACGAGCAGTACTTC. This rearrangement joins TRBV6-6 to TRBJ2-7, with D unresolved. The CDR3 length is 12 residues. The germline CDR1 and CDR2 sequences are MNHNY and SVGAGI (reference sequence). Trimming left V 10 bases short and J 2 bases short, with 12 bases between.

The rearrangement joins TRBV6-5 to TRBJ1-1, with D possibly TRBD1 on 6 matching bases. The germline V gene has CDR1 MNHEY and CDR2 SVGAGI. The length of the CDR3 is 15 residues. V was cut by 9 bases and J by 4 bases, with 21 bases left in between. CDR3 protein: CASCEFRGLATEAFF. DNA of the CDR3: TGTGCCAGTTGCGAGTTCAGGGGTTTGGCCACTGAAGCTTTCTTT.

This clone has just one count. The V gene is TRBV7-9, the J gene TRBJ1-5; no definite D call. The CDR3 spans 14 residues. CDR1 is SEHNR, CDR2 FQNEAQ, per germline (reference sequence). V gave up 3 bases and J gave up 3 bases, with 9 bases separating them. CDR3 residues: CASSFKGTNQPQHF. The DNA of the CDR3 is TGTGCCAGCAGCTTCAAGGGCACCAATCAGCCCCAGCATTTT.

The table lists this clone with a count of one. This chain connects TRBV11-3 to TRBJ2-3; a possible D gene is TRBD1 (6 bases). This CDR3 contains 18 residues. V lost 0 bases, J lost 5 bases, and 21 bases lay in between. From germline, CDR1 is SGHNT and CDR2 YENEEA. The CDR3 sequence is CASSLDSTQGHKGDTQYF. CDR3 DNA: TGTGCCAGCAGCTTAGATTCGACGCAGGGGCACAAGGGAGATACGCAGTATTTT.

The J gene is TRBJ1-1, the V gene TRBV6-6; no firm D call. This CDR3 spans 14 amino acids. V was shortened by 4 bases and J by 0 bases, with 9 bases between the two germline ends. CDR1 is MNHNY, CDR2 SVGAGI, per germline (reference sequence). The CDR3 region has the DNA TGTGCCAGCAGTTCAAGGCGAATGAACACTGAAGCTTTCTTT. The encoded protein is CASSSRRMNTEAFF.

This clone showed up just once. The chain uses TRBV27 and TRBJ2-7, with a possible D match to TRBD2 (6 bases). The V gene's germline CDR1 is MNHEY and CDR2 SMNVEV (reference sequence). V was clipped by 6 bases and J by 6 bases, with 15 bases between them. This CDR3 spans 13 amino acids. This CDR3 reads CASRGLEGSEQYF. The CDR3 DNA reads as TGTGCCAGCAGAGGGCTGGAGGGTAGCGAGCAGTACTTC.

The gene calls are TRBV6-5 and TRBJ1-5; no reliable D call. CDR1 and CDR2 from the germline V gene are MNHEY and SVGAGI. The CDR3 has 13 residues. V shed 6 bases and J shed 7 bases, with 13 bases lying between them. The CDR3 sequence is CASRDSLGQPQHF. CDR3 DNA sequence: TGTGCCAGCAGGGATTCGTTAGGGCAGCCCCAGCATTTT.

V gene TRBV4-1 combines with J gene TRBJ2-1; TRBD1 matches at 9 bases. The CDR3 length is 21 residues. The germline gives CDR1 MGHRA, CDR2 YSYEKL. V trimming: 4 bases; J trimming: 7 bases; junction bases outside the gene matches: 26. The CDR3 reads CASSLYGTLGGPGQGLNEQFF. DNA of the CDR3: TGCGCCAGCAGCCTTTACGGGACATTAGGGGGTCCGGGACAGGGTCTGAATGAGCAGTTCTTC.

V usage is TRBV2 and J usage is TRBJ2-1, with TRBD2 matching over 9 bases. With 6 bases clipped from V and 3 bases from J, the junction kept 6 bases outside the gene matches. Germline CDR1 and CDR2: SNHLY and FYNNEI. CDR3 length: 15 amino acids. CDR3 coding DNA: TGTGCCAGCAGCGTAGCGGGAGCCATCTACAATGAGCAGTTCTTC. It yields the protein CASSVAGAIYNEQFF.

This chain uses TRBV11-2 with TRBJ2-2; TRBD1 agrees at 9 bases. The germline CDR1 and CDR2 sequences are SGHAT and FQNNGV. Trimming cost V 3 bases and J 3 bases; bases outside gene matches: 5. The CDR3 totals 16 residues. This chain's CDR3 is CASSLPDRGDTGELFF. The CDR3 nucleotides are TGTGCCAGCAGCTTGCCAGACAGGGGGGACACCGGGGAGCTGTTTTTT.

The J gene is TRBJ1-1, the V gene TRBV27, with 8 bases lining up with TRBD1. The CDR3 length is 17 residues. V was pared by 0 bases and J by 1 base, with 7 bases of the junction left unmatched. The germline V gene encodes CDR1 MNHEY and CDR2 SMNVEV (reference sequence). The CDR3: CASSLSRTGYGNTEAFF. Written as DNA, the CDR3 is TGTGCCAGCAGTTTATCCCGGACAGGGTACGGGAACACTGAAGCTTTCTTT.

This chain connects TRBV13 to TRBJ1-2; D is unclear. Trimming cost V 4 bases and J 8 bases, with 17 bases left between them. The CDR3 contains 14 residues. Per germline, CDR1 PRHDT and CDR2 FYEKMQ (reference sequence). The CDR3 region is CASSSPPPRNGYTF. CDR3 nucleotides: TGTGCCAGCAGCTCTCCCCCTCCCAGGAACGGCTACACCTTC.

The chain couples TRBV19 to TRBJ1-2; no reliable D call. V shed 9 bases and J shed 2 bases, with 19 bases lying between them. The CDR3 runs to 15 residues. Per germline, CDR1 LNHDA and CDR2 SQIVND (reference sequence). The CDR3 reads CARPEPLQKNYGYTF. For the CDR3, the DNA is TGTGCCAGGCCCGAGCCTCTTCAAAAGAACTATGGCTACACCTTC.

This chain joins TRBV19 and TRBJ2-3; D assignment may be TRBD1 or TRBD2 (5 bases each). This CDR3 region has 15 residues. V lost 2 bases to trimming and J lost 5 bases, with 14 bases between them. In germline, CDR1 is LNHDA, CDR2 SQIVND (reference sequence). CDR3: CASSITAPGGDTQYF. CDR3 bases: TGTGCCAGTAGTATAACAGCTCCTGGGGGAGATACGCAGTATTTT.